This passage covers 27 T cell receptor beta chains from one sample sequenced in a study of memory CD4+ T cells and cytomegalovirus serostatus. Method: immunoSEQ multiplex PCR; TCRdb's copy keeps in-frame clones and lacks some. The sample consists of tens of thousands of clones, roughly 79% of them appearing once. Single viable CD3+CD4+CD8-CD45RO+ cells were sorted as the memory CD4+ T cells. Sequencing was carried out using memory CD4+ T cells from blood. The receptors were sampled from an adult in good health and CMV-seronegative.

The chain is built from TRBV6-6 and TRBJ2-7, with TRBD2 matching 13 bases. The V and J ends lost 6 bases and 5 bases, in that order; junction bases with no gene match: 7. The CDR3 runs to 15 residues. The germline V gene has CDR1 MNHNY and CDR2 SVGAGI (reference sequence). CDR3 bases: TGTGCCAGCAGAAACGGGACTAGCGGGATCCACGAGCAGTACTTC. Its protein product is CASRNGTSGIHEQYF.

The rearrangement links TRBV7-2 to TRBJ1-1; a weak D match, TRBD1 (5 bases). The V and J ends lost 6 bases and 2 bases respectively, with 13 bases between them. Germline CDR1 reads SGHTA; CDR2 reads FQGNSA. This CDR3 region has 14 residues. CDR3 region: CASRLTGDNTEAFF. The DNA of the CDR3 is TGTGCCAGCAGACTAACGGGGGATAACACTGAAGCTTTCTTT.

CDR3 DNA: TGTGCCAGCAGCGTGGGGGGCCCCAACCACAGGGGGGACACTGAAGCTTTCTTT. Translation gives CASSVGGPNHRGDTEAFF. The chain employs TRBV9 and TRBJ1-1; 8 bases agree with TRBD1. Germline-derived CDR1 and CDR2 are SGDLS and YYNGEE. This CDR3 is built from 18 residues. V was clipped by 2 bases and J by 3 bases; unmatched bases: 15.

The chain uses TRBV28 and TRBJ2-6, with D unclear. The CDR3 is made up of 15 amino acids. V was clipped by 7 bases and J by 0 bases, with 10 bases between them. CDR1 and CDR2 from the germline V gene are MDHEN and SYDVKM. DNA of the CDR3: TGTGCCAGCAATCCGGCTACCTCTGGGGCCAACGTCCTGACTTTC. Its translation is CASNPATSGANVLTF.

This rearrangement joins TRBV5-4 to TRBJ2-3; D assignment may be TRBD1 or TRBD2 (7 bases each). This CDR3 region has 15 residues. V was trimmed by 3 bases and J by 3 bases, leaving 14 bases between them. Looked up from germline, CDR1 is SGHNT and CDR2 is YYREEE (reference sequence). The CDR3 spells CASSSGGQRTDTQYF. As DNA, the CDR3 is TGTGCCAGCAGCTCGGGGGGACAGAGGACAGATACGCAGTATTTT.

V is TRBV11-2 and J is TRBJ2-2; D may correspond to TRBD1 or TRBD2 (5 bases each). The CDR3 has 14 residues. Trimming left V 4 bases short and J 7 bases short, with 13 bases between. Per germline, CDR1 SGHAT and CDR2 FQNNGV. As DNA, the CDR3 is TGTGCCAGCAGCTCGATCGTTGGGGGCGGGGAGCTGTTTTTT. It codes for CASSSIVGGGELFF.

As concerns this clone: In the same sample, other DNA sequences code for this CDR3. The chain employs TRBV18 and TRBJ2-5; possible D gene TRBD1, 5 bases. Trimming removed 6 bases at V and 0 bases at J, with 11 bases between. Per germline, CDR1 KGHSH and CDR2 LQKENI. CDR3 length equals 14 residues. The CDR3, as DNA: TGTGCCAGCTCTGGAACAGGACACCAAGAGACCCAGTACTTC. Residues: CASSGTGHQETQYF.

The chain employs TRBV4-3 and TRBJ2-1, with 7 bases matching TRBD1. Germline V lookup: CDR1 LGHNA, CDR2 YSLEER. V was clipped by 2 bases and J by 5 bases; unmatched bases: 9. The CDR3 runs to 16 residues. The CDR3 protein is CASSQLAGGNDNEQFF. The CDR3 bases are TGCGCCAGCAGCCAATTGGCAGGGGGTAACGACAATGAGCAGTTCTTC.

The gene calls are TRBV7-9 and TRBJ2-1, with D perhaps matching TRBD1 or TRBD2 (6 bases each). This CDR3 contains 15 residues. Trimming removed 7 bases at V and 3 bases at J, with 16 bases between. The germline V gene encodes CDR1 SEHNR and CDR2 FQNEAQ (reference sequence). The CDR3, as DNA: TGTGCCAGCACTGGAGGGGGAGCCAGCTACAATGAGCAGTTCTTC. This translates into CASTGGGASYNEQFF.

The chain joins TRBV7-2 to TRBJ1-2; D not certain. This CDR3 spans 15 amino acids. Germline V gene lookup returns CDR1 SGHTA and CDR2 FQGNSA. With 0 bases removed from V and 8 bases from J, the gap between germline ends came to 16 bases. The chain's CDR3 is CASSLAGLGFRGYTF. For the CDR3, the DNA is TGTGCCAGCAGCTTAGCGGGGTTAGGGTTCCGGGGCTACACCTTC.

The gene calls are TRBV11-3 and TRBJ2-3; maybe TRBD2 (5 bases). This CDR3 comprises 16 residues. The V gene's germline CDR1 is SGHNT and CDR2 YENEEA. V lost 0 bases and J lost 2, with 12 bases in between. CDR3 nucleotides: TGTGCCAGCAGCTTAGATCGGGAAGCACACACAGATACGCAGTATTTT. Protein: CASSLDREAHTDTQYF. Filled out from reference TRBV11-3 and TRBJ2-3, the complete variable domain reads EAGVVQSPRYKIIEKKQPVAFWCNPISGHNTLYWYLQNLGQGPELLIRYENEEAVDDSQLPKDRFSAERLKGVDSTLKIQPAELGDSAVYLCASSLDREAHTDTQYFGPGTRLTVL.

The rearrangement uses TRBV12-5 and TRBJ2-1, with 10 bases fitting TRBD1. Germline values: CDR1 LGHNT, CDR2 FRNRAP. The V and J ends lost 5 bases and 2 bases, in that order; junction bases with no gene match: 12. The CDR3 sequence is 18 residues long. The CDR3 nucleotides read TGTGCTAGTGGTCAGGACAAGCCTGGGACAGGGGCCTACAATGAGCAGTTCTTC. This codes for CASGQDKPGTGAYNEQFF.

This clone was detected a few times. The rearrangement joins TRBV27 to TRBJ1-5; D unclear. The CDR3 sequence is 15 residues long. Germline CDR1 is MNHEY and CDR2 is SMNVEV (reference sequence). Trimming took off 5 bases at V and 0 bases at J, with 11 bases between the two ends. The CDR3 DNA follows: TGTGCCAGCAGTAGATCGACGTTTAGCAATCAGCCCCAGCATTTT. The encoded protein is CASSRSTFSNQPQHF.

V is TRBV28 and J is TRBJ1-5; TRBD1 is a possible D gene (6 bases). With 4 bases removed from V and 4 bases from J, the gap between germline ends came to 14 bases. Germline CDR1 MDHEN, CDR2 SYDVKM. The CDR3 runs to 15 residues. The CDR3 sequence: CASSSTGTLNQPQHF. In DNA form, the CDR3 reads TGTGCCAGCAGTTCTACAGGGACACTTAATCAGCCCCAGCATTTT.

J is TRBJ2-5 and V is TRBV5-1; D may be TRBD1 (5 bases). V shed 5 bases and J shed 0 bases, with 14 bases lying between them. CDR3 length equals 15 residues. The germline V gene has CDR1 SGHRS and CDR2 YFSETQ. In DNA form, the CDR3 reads TGCGCCAGCAGTATGTGGGCAGGGCACCAAGAGACCCAGTACTTC. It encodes CASSMWAGHQETQYF. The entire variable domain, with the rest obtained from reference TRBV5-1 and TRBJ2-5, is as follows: KAGVTQTPRYLIKTRGQQVTLSCSPISGHRSVSWYQQTPGQGLQFLFEYFSETQRNKGNFPGRFSGRQFSNSRSEMNVSTLELGDSALYLCASSMWAGHQETQYFGPGTRLLVL.

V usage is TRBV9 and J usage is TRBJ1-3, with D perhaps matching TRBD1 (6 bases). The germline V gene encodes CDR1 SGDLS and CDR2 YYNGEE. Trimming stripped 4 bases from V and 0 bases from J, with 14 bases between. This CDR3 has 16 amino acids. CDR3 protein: CASSRGSVNSGNTIYF. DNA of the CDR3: TGTGCCAGCAGCAGGGGGTCGGTGAACTCTGGAAACACCATATATTTT.

The CDR3 DNA reads as TGTGCCAGCAGCTCTCGATTCTACTCTCAGCGGGGGCGGGGCGAGCAGTACTTC. It codes for CASSSRFYSQRGRGEQYF. V and J are TRBV7-2 and TRBJ2-7; 8 positions match TRBD2. This CDR3 region has 18 residues. Per germline, CDR1 SGHTA and CDR2 FQGNSA. Trimming removed 4 bases from V and 6 bases from J; junction bases left unmatched: 20.

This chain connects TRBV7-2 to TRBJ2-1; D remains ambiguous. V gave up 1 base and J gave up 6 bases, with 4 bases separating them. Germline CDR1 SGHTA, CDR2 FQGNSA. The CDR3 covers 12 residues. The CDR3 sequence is CASSLGLNEQFF. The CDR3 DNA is TGTGCCAGCAGCTTAGGACTCAATGAGCAGTTCTTC.

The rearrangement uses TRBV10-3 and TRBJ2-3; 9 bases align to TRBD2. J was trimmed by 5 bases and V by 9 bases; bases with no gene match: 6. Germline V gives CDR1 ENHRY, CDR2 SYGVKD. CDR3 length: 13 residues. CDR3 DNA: TGTGCCATGGCGGGACTAGCCGAAGATACGCAGTATTTT. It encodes CAMAGLAEDTQYF.

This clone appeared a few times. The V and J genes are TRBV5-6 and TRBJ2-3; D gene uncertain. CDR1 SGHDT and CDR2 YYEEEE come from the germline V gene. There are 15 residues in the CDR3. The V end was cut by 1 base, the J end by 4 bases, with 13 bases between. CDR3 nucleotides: TGTGCCAGCAGCTTGCCTTCCCTAGGCGCAGATACGCAGTATTTT. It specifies CASSLPSLGADTQYF. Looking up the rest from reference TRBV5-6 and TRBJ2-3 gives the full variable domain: DAGVTQSPTHLIKTRGQQVTLRCSPKSGHDTVSWYQQALGQGPQFIFQYYEEEERQRGNFPDRFSGHQFPNYSSELNVNALLLGDSALYLCASSLPSLGADTQYFGPGTRLTVL.

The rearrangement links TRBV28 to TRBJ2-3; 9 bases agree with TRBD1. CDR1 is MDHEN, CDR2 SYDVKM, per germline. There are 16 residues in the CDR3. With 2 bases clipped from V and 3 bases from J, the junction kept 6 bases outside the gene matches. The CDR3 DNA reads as TGTGCCAGCAGTTTAACTGGGACAGGGCGAACAGATACGCAGTATTTT. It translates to CASSLTGTGRTDTQYF.

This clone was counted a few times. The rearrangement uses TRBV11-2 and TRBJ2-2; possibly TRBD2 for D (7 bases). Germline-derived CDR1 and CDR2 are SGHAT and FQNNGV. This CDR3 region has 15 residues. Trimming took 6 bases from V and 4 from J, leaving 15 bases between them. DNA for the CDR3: TGTGCCAGCAGACCTGGACTAGGGGGCACCGGGGAGCTGTTTTTT. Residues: CASRPGLGGTGELFF.

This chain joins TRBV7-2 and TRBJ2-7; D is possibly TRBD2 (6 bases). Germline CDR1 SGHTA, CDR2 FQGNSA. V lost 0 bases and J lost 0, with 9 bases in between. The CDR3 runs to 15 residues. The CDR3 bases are TGTGCCAGCAGCTTAGCCGGGGGTTCCTCCTACGAGCAGTACTTC. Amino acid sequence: CASSLAGGSSYEQYF.

The CDR3 protein is CASSPQGLAGANTGELFF. For the CDR3, the DNA is TGTGCCAGCTCACCCCAAGGACTAGCGGGCGCGAACACCGGGGAGCTGTTTTTT. The chain couples TRBV18 to TRBJ2-2; the match to TRBD2 covers 11 bases. V gave up 3 bases and J gave up 0 bases; unmatched junction bases: 6. Per germline, CDR1 KGHSH and CDR2 LQKENI. The CDR3 is 18 amino acids.

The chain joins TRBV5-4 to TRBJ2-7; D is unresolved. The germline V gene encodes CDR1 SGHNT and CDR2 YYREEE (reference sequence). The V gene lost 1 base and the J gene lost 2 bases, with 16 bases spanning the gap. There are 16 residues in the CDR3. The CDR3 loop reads CASSLSLTASPYEQYF. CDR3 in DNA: TGTGCCAGCAGCTTGTCCCTAACGGCATCTCCCTACGAGCAGTACTTC.

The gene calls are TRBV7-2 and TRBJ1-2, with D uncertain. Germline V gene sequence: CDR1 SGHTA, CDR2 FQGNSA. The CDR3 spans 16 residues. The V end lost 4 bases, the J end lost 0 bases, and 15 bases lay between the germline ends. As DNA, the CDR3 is TGTGCCAGCAGCTCCGAAGCCCCCTTGGCTAACTATGGCTACACCTTC. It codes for CASSSEAPLANYGYTF.

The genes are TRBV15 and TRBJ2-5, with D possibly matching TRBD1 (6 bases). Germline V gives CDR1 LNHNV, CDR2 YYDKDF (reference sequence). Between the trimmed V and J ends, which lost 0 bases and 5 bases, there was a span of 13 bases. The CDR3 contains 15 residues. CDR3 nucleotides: TGTGCCACCAGCAGAGATAGCAGGGGCGGGGAGACCCAGTACTTC. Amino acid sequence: CATSRDSRGGETQYF. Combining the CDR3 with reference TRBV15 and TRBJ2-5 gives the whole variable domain DAMVIQNPRYQVTQFGKPVTLSCSQTLNHNVMYWYQQKSSQAPKLLFHYYDKDFNNEADTPDNFQSRRPNTSFCFLDIRSPGLGDTAMYLCATSRDSRGGETQYFGPGTRLLVL.